This T cell receptor (beta chain) derives from a study of T cells in localized non-small cell lung cancer. This table comes from immunoSEQ multiplex PCR, and its TCRdb copy is limited to in-frame clones, with some not included. In the table there are approximately 1,800 clones, about a quarter of which are singletons. In its sample, this clone was seen a few times. Germline CDR1 reads SGHNT; CDR2 reads YENEEA. The CDR3 covers 15 residues. V shed 3 bases, J shed 4 bases, and the junction held 7 bases outside the gene matches. Here the sequenced sample was normal lung tissue next to the tumor, taken before any cancer treatment. The receptor comes from a male donor older than 55 with stage II lung adenocarcinoma. This chain connects TRBV11-3 to TRBJ2-7; TRBD2 agrees at 9 bases. The CDR3 region has the DNA TGTGCCAGCAGCTTCTCTGCGGGGGGGGAGTACGAGCAGTACTTC. It yields the protein CASSFSAGGEYEQYF.